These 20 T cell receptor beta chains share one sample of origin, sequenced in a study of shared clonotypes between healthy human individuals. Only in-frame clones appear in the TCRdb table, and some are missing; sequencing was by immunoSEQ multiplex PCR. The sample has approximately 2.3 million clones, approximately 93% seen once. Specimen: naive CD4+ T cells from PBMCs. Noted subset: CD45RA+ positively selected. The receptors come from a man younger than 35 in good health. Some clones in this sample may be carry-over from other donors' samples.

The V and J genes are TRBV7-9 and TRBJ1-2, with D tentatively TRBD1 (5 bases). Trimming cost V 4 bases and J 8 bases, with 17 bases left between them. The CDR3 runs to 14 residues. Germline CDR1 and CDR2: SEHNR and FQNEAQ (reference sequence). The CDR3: CASSYRGVDGGYTF. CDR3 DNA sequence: TGTGCCAGCAGCTACCGGGGGGTTGACGGCGGCTACACCTTC.

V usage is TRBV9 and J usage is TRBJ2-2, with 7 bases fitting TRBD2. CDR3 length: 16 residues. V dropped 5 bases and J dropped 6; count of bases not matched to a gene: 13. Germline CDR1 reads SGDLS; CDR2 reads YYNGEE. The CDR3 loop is CASRREGAGAAGELFF. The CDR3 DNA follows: TGTGCCAGCAGGAGGGAAGGTGCGGGAGCCGCCGGGGAGCTGTTTTTT. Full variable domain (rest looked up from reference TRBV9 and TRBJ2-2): DSGVTQTPKHLITATGQRVTLRCSPRSGDLSVYWYQQSLDQGLQFLIQYYNGEERAKGNILERFSAQQFPDLHSELNLSSLELGDSALYFCASRREGAGAAGELFFGEGSRLTVL.

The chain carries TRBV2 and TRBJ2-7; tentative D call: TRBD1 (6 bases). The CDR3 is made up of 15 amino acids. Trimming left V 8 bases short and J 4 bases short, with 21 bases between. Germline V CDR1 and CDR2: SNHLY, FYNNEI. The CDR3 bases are TGTGCCAGCTTCCGACATGTAGGGGGTGTTTACGAGCAGTACTTC. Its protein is CASFRHVGGVYEQYF.

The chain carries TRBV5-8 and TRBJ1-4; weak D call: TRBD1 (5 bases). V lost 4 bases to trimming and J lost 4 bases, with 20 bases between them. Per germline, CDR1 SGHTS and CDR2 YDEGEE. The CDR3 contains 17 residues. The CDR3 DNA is TGTGCCAGCAGCCGAAAGCCGGGGGGGACTCGTAATGAAAAACTGTTTTTT. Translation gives CASSRKPGGTRNEKLFF.

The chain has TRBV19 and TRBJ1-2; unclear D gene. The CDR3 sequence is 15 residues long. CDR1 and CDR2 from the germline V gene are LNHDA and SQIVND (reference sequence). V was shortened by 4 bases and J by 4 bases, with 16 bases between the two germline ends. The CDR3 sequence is CASSTSEGIGYGYTF. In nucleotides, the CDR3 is TGTGCCAGTAGTACCTCCGAAGGAATCGGCTATGGCTACACCTTC.

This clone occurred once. The DNA of the CDR3 is TGTGCCAGCTCAGTAGCGTATAGCTCCTACAATGAGCAGTTCTTC. This gives the protein CASSVAYSSYNEQFF. This chain uses TRBV18 with TRBJ2-1; maybe TRBD2 (5 bases). Germline V gives CDR1 KGHSH, CDR2 LQKENI. This CDR3 region has 15 residues. V lost 5 bases, J lost 0 bases, and 11 bases lay in between.

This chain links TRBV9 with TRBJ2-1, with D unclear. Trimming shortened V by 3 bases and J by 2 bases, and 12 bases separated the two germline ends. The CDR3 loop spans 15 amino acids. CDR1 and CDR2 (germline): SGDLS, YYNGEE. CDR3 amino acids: CASSAKDPAYNEQFF. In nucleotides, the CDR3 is TGTGCCAGCAGCGCTAAGGACCCGGCCTACAATGAGCAGTTCTTC. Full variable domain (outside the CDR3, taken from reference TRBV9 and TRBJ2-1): DSGVTQTPKHLITATGQRVTLRCSPRSGDLSVYWYQQSLDQGLQFLIQYYNGEERAKGNILERFSAQQFPDLHSELNLSSLELGDSALYFCASSAKDPAYNEQFFGPGTRLTVL.

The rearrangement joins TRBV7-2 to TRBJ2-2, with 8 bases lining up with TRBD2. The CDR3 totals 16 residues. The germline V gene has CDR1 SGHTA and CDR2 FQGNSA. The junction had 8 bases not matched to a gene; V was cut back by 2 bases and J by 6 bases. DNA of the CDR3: TGTGCCAGCAGCTTAACTTTAGCGGGAAGGGCCGGGGAGCTGTTTTTT. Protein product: CASSLTLAGRAGELFF.

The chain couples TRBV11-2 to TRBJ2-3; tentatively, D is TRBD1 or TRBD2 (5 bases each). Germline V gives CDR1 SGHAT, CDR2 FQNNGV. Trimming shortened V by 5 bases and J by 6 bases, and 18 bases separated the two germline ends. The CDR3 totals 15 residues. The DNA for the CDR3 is TGTGCCAGCAGCCCAAGGGGACCCATTCATGATACGCAGTATTTT. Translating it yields CASSPRGPIHDTQYF.

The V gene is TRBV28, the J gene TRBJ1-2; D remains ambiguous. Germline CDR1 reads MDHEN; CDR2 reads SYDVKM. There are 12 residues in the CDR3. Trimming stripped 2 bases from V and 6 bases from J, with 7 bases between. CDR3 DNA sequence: TGTGCCAGCAGTTTAAGCCCAGATGGCTACACCTTC. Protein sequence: CASSLSPDGYTF.

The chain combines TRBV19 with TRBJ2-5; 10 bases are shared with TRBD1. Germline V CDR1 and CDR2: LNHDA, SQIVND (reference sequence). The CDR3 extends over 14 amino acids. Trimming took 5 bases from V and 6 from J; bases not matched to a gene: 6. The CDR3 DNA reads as TGTGCCAGTAGTCCGACAGGGGGCCGGCAGACCCAGTACTTC. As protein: CASSPTGGRQTQYF.

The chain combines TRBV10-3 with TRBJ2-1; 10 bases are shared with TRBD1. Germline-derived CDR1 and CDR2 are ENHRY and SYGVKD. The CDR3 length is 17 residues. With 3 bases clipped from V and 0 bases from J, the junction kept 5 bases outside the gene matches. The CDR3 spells CAISDLDRGFSYNEQFF. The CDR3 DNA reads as TGTGCCATCAGTGATCTGGACAGGGGGTTCTCCTACAATGAGCAGTTCTTC.

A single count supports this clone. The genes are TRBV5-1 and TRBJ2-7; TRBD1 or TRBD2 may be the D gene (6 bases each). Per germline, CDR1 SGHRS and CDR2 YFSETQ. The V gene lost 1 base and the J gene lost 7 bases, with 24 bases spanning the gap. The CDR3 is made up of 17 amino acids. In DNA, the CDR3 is TGCGCCAGCAGCTTGATGATCGGCGGGGACACCCCGTTTGAGCAGTACTTC. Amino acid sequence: CASSLMIGGDTPFEQYF.

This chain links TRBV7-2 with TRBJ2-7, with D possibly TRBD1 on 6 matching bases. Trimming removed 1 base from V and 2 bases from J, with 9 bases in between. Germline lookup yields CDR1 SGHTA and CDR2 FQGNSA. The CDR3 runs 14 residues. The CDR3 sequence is CASSLEQGPYEQYF. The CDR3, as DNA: TGTGCCAGCAGCTTAGAACAGGGACCCTACGAGCAGTACTTC.

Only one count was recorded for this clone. For the CDR3, the DNA is TGTGCCAGCAGCTTAGGTCGGGACACTACCTACGAGCAGTACTTC. Residues: CASSLGRDTTYEQYF. The chain couples TRBV7-9 to TRBJ2-7; maybe TRBD1 (6 bases). V was trimmed by 1 base and J by 2 bases, leaving 12 bases between them. Per the germline V gene, CDR1 is SEHNR and CDR2 is FQNEAQ (reference sequence). This CDR3 has 15 residues. The full variable domain, its missing parts supplied by reference TRBV7-9 and TRBJ2-7, is DTGVSQNPRHKITKRGQNVTFRCDPISEHNRLYWYRQTLGQGPEFLTYFQNEAQLEKSRLLSDRFSAERPKGSFSTLEIQRTEQGDSAMYLCASSLGRDTTYEQYFGPGTRLTVT.

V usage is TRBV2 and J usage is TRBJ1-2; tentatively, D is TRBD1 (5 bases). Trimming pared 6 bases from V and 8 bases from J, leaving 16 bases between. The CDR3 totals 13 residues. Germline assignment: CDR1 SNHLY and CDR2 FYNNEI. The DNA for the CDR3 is TGTGCCAGCAGCCCCCCCAGGGTCGGAGGCTACACCTTC. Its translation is CASSPPRVGGYTF.

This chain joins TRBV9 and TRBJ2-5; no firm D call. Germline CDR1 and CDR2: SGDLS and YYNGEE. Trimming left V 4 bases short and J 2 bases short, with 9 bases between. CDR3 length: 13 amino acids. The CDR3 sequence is CASSPRPQETQYF. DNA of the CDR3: TGTGCCAGCAGCCCCCGCCCACAAGAGACCCAGTACTTC. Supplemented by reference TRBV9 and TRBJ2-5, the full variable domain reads DSGVTQTPKHLITATGQRVTLRCSPRSGDLSVYWYQQSLDQGLQFLIQYYNGEERAKGNILERFSAQQFPDLHSELNLSSLELGDSALYFCASSPRPQETQYFGPGTRLLVL.

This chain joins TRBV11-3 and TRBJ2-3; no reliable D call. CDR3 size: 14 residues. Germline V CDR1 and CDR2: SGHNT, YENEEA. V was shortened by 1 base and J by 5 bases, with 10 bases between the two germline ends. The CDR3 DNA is TGTGCCAGCAGCTTAGGGGTTCGTGGAGATACGCAGTATTTT. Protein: CASSLGVRGDTQYF. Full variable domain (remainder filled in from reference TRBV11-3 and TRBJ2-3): EAGVVQSPRYKIIEKKQPVAFWCNPISGHNTLYWYLQNLGQGPELLIRYENEEAVDDSQLPKDRFSAERLKGVDSTLKIQPAELGDSAVYLCASSLGVRGDTQYFGPGTRLTVL.

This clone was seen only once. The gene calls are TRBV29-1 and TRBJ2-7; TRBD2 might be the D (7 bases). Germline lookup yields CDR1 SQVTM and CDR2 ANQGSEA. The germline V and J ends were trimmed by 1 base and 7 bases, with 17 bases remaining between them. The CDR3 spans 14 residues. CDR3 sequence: CSVEVRYREGEQYF. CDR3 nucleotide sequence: TGCAGCGTTGAAGTGCGTTACAGGGAGGGAGAGCAGTACTTC.

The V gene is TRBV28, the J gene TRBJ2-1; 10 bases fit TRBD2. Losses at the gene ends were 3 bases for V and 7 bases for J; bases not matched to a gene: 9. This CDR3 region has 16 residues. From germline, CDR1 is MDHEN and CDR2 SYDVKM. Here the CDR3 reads CASSLPGLAKNNEQFF. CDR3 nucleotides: TGTGCCAGCAGTTTGCCGGGACTAGCGAAGAATAATGAGCAGTTCTTC.